This entry concerns a single T cell receptor (beta chain). The antigen this receptor binds is unknown. The record has no base qualities; no much larger clone is one base away. This entry is derived from a study of blood T cell repertoires in COVID-19 (TCRdb year 2020). With regard to the full study: Samples from collaborators originated in the United States, Italy and Spain and spanned both the acute and convalescent phases of COVID-19. The prospective study material was composed of cDNA or gDNA derived from T cells, B-cell-depleted T cells, or PBMCs. Subjects who had been exposed to COVID-19, were actively infected with it, or had recovered from it provided the deeply sampled blood TCRbeta repertoires that made up the dataset. The repertoires were released in a freely available public database meant as a resource for research on the immune response to SARS-CoV-2. Samples were obtained from the ongoing ImmuneRACE study (first 160 participants) and from 1,200 or so subjects provided by 6 global collaborators. The sample metadata nearly always contained a de-identified subject ID, COVID-19 status, age in years and sex. Where available, HLA class I and class II types were obtained from metadata supplied by the sample provider rather than from assay-based typing. Findings and caveats that apply to the study as a whole: The amount of clinical and demographic metadata varied by source and participant and was provided uncurated.

TCRbeta CDR3 regions were amplified from genomic DNA by means of the immunoSEQ Assay, a bias-controlled multiplex PCR. Under the source paper's analysis protocol: Nucleated cell counts per sample were estimated from amplification of reference gene primers within the assay. To quantify the absolute abundance of each unique TCRbeta CDR3 rearrangement, sequence reads were collapsed and filtered. Productive Simpson clonality was computed per sample as the square root of Simpson's diversity index over productive rearrangements. Drawn from immuneACCESS, this table holds only the in-frame rearrangements with V and J called that TCRdb kept. Clones are partly lost; checked studies trace under half to an unresolved V gene and leave the rest unexplained. Clonal size and the V and J genes are those of that table, whereas D and trimming came from the DNA. This sample lists 350,000 or so clones; roughly nine tenths were detected once. The leading ten clones occupy 3% to 4.5% of the sample.

At one collaborating source in Seattle, patients were enrolled during active infection and were followed longitudinally through the course of disease. Each collaborating institution followed its own protocols to collect whole blood in K2EDTA tubes. Collaborator samples were shipped for TCRbeta analysis as frozen whole blood, isolated PBMCs, or DNA extracted from either sample type. The germline V end is reduced by 6 bases and the J end by 5 bases; junction bases left unmatched: 7. There are 15 amino acids in the CDR3, from cysteine to phenylalanine inclusive. Only the CDR3 DNA is retained, 45 bases long and in frame from the first base. The germline V gene specifies MDHEN as CDR1 and SYDVKM as CDR2.

What was sequenced was peripheral blood. This receptor was taken from a woman aged 60-75 years with COVID-19, enrolled during active disease. The chain uses TRBV28 and TRBJ2-3; 11 central nucleotides agree with TRBD2. The CDR3 reads as follows: CASSPTSGGRDTQYF. The bases are TGTGCCAGCAGCCCTACTAGCGGGGGTAGAGATACGCAGTATTTT. Here the CDR3 is joined to the reference TRBV28 and TRBJ2-3 genes, and the full variable domain is: DVKVTQSSRYLVKRTGEKVFLECVQDMDHENMFWYRQDPGLGLRLIYFSYDVKMKEKGDIPEGYSVSREKKERFSLILESASTNQTSMYLCASSPTSGGRDTQYFGPGTRLTVL.